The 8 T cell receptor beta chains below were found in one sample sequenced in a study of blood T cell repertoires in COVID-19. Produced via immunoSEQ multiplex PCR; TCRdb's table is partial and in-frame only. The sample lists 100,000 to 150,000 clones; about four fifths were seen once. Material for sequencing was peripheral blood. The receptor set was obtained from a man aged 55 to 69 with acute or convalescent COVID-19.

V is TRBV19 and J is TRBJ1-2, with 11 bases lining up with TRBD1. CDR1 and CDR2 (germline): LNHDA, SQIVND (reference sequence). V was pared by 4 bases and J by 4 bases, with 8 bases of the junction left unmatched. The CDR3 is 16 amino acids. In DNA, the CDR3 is TGTGCCAGTAGTAGTACCGGGACAGGGGGACCCTATGGCTACACCTTC. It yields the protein CASSSTGTGGPYGYTF.

This CDR3 reads CASKPAGGGNTEAFF. In DNA form, the CDR3 reads TGTGCCAGCAAGCCGGCAGGGGGTGGGAACACTGAAGCTTTCTTT. This chain links TRBV28 with TRBJ1-1, with 7 bases identical to TRBD1. The CDR3 spans 15 residues. Germline trimming cut 7 bases from V and 1 base from J; bases unmatched to any gene: 9. Germline V lookup: CDR1 MDHEN, CDR2 SYDVKM.

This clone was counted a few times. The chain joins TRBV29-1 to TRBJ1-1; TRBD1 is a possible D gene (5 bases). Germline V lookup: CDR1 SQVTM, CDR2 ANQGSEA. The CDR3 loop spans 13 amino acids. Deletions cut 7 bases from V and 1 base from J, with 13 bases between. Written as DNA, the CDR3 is TGCAGCGGCACTGGACAAGGGAACACTGAAGCTTTCTTT. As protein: CSGTGQGNTEAFF.

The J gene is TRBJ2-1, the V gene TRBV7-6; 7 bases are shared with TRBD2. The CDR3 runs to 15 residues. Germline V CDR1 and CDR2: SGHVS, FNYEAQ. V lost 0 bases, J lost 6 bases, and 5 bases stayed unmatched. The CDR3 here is CASSLAGGWGNEQFF. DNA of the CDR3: TGTGCCAGCAGCTTAGCGGGAGGGTGGGGCAATGAGCAGTTCTTC.

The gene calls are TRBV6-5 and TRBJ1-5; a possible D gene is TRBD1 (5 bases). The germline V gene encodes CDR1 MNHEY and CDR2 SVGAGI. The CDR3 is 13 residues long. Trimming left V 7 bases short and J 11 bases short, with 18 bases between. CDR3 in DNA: TGTGCCAGCACTCTAAACCCGGGGGTAGCCCAGCATTTT. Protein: CASTLNPGVAQHF.

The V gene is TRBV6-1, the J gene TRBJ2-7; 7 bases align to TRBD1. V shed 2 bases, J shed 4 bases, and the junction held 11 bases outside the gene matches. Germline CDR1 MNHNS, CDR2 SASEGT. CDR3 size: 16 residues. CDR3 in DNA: TGTGCCAGCAGTGAATATTTTATGGGACAGAATTACGAGCAGTACTTC. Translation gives CASSEYFMGQNYEQYF.

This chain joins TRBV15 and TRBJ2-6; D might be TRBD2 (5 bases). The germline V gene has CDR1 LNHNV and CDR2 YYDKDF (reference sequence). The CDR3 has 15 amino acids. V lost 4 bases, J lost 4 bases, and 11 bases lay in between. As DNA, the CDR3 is TGTGCCACCAGCAACATGGGGAGAGGGGCCAACGTCCTGACTTTC. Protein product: CATSNMGRGANVLTF.

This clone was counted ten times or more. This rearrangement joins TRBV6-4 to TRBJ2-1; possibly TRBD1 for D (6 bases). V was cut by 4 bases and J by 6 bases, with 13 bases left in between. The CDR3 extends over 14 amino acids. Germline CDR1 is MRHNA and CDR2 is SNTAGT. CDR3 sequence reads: CASSAAEGGNEQFF. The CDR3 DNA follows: TGTGCCAGCAGTGCAGCGGAAGGGGGCAATGAGCAGTTCTTC.